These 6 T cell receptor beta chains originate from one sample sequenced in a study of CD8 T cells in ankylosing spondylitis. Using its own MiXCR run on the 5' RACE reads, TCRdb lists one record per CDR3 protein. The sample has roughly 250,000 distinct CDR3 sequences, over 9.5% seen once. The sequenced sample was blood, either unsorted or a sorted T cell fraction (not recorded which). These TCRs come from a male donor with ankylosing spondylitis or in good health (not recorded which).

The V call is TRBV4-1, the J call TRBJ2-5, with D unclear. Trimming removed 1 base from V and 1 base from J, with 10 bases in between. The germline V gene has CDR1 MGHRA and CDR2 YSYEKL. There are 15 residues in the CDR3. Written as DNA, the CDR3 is TGCGCCAGCAGCCAAGTTGGTGGGGTCCAAGAGACCCAGTACTTC. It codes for CASSQVGGVQETQYF.

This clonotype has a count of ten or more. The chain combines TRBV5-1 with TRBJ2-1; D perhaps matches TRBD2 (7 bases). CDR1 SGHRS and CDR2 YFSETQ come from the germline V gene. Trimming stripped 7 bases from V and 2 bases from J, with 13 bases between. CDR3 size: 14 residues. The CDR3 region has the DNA TGCGCCAGCGGTGGGGGGGACACCTACAATGAGCAGTTCTTC. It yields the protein CASGGGDTYNEQFF.

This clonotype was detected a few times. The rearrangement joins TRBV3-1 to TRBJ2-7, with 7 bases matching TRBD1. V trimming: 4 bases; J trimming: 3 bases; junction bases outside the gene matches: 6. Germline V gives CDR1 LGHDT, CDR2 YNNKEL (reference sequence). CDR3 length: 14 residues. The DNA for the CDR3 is TGTGCCAGCAGCCCCCGACAGGGCGTCTACGAGCAGTACTTC. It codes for CASSPRQGVYEQYF.

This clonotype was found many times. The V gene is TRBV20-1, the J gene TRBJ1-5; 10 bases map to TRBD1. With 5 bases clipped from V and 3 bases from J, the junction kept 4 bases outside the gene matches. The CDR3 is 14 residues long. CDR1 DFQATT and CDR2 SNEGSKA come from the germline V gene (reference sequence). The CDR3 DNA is TGCAGTGCTCAGACAGGGGGCCCCAATCAGCCCCAGCATTTT. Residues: CSAQTGGPNQPQHF.

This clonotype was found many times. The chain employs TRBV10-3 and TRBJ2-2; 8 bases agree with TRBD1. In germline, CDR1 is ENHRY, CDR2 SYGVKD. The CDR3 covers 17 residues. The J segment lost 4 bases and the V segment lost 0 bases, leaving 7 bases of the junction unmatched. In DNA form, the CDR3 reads TGTGCCATCAGTGAGTCTTTGACAGGGGTGATCACCGGGGAGCTGTTTTTT. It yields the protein CAISESLTGVITGELFF.

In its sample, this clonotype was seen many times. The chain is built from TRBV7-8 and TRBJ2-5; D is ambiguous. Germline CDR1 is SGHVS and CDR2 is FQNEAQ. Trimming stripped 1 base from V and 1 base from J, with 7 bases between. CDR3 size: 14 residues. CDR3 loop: CASSLGGSQETQYF. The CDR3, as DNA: TGTGCCAGCAGCTTAGGGGGTAGCCAAGAGACCCAGTACTTC. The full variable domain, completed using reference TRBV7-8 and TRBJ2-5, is GAGVSQSPRYKVAKRGQDVALRCDPISGHVSLFWYQQALGQGPEFLTYFQNEAQLDKSGLPSDRFFAERPEGSVSTLKIQRTQQEDSAVYLCASSLGGSQETQYFGPGTRLLVL.